This record looks at one T cell receptor (beta chain) sequence and its context. The sample is drawn from a study of blood T cell repertoires in COVID-19. About the study: Samples taken during acute and convalescent COVID-19 were collected in the United States, Italy and Spain. The cDNA or gDNA used as material had been derived from T cells, B-cell-depleted T cells, or PBMCs.

Per the original methods: Estimation of nucleated cell counts relied on the amplification of reference gene primers. Sequenced by immunoSEQ multiplex PCR; TCRdb stores in-frame clones only, minus some. Clone size and the V and J calls come from that table; the DNA yielded D and trimming. Among about 220,000 clones listed, around 84% were seen once. Germline V CDR1 and CDR2: SGHNT, YYREEE (reference sequence). The CDR3 length is 11 residues. Trimming pared 5 bases from V and 4 bases from J, leaving 6 bases between. The specimen was peripheral blood. This sequence originates from a man in his thirties or forties with active or convalescent COVID-19. V usage is TRBV5-4 and J usage is TRBJ1-1; D gene uncertain. CDR3 loop: CASRSGTEAFF. Written as DNA, the CDR3 is TGTGCCAGCAGGTCAGGCACTGAAGCTTTCTTT.